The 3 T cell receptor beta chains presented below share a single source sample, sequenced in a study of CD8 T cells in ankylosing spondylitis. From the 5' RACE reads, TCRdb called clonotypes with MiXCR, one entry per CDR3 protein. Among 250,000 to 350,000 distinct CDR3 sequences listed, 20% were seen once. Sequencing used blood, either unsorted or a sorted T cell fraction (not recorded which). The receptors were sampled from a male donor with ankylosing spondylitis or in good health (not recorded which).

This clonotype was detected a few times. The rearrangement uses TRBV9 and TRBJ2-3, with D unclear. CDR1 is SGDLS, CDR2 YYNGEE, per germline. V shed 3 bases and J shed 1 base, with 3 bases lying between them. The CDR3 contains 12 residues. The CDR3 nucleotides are TGTGCCAGCAGCGCGGGCACAGATACGCAGTATTTT. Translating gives CASSAGTDTQYF.

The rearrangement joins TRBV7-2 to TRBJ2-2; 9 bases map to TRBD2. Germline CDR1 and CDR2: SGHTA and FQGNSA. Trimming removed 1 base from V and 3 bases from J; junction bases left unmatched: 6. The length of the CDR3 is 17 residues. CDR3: CASSLGASGKYTGELFF. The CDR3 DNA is TGTGCCAGCAGCTTAGGGGCTAGCGGGAAATACACCGGGGAGCTGTTTTTT.

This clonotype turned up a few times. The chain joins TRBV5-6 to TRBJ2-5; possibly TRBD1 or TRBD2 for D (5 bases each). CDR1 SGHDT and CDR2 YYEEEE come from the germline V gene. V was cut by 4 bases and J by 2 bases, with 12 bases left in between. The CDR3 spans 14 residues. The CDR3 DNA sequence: TGTGCCAGCAGCCTTAGGGACCTACAAGAGACCCAGTACTTC. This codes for CASSLRDLQETQYF.